This T cell receptor beta chain was found in a study of blood T cell repertoires in COVID-19. The wider study: T cells, B-cell-depleted T cells, or PBMCs provided the cDNA or gDNA that served as material.

The data were produced by immunoSEQ multiplex PCR, yet TCRdb's version contains in-frame clones alone and is incomplete. The table has about 140,000 clones, almost 90% seen once. Germline CDR1 reads MDHEN; CDR2 reads SYDVKM. The CDR3 runs to 16 residues. Trimming cost V 5 bases and J 3 bases, with 18 bases left between them. The TCR originated in a man aged 45-60 years with active or convalescent COVID-19. This chain uses TRBV28 with TRBJ2-3, with a possible D match to TRBD1 (5 bases). Sequencing was done on a sample of peripheral blood. The CDR3 DNA follows: TGTGCCAGCAGTCCGTGGGGCCCAGGGATTACAGATACGCAGTATTTT. This codes for CASSPWGPGITDTQYF.